This T cell receptor (beta chain) was obtained from a study of monozygotic twins with cystic fibrosis. The table came from immunoSEQ multiplex PCR; TCRdb's copy has only in-frame clones and leaves some out. The table has some 15,000 clones, roughly 85% seen once; the top ten hold 1.1%. CDR3 length: 15 residues. Germline CDR1 is MNHEY and CDR2 is SVGAGI. J gave up 5 bases and V 4 bases, and 8 bases lay outside the gene matches. Material for sequencing was blood. This sequence was found in a boy between 10 and 17 years old with cystic fibrosis. This rearrangement joins TRBV6-5 to TRBJ2-3, with 8 bases aligning to TRBD1. CDR3 bases: TGTGCCAGCAGTTCGCAGGGGGCTATCATAGATACGCAGTATTTT. This translates into CASSSQGAIIDTQYF.